This T cell receptor beta chain is from a study of blood T cell repertoires in COVID-19. Overall study: Samples came from the United States, Italy and Spain, spanning acute and convalescent COVID-19. Sources were T cells, B-cell-depleted T cells, or PBMCs; the material itself was cDNA or gDNA.

This CDR3 comprises 13 residues. V lost 4 bases and J lost 3; bases outside the gene matches: 5. Per germline, CDR1 SQVTM and CDR2 ANQGSEA. Data came from immunoSEQ multiplex PCR; TCRdb stores just in-frame clones and leaves some out. The sample includes tens of thousands of clones, roughly 85% seen only once; the top ten take roughly an eighth. The clonotype comes from a human donor in a cohort sampled during active COVID-19. The chain has TRBV29-1 and TRBJ2-7; 8 nucleotides align to TRBD1. The sample consisted of peripheral blood. CDR3 in amino acids: CSVGTGFDYEQYF. The CDR3 DNA follows: TGCAGCGTTGGGACAGGGTTCGACTACGAGCAGTACTTC.